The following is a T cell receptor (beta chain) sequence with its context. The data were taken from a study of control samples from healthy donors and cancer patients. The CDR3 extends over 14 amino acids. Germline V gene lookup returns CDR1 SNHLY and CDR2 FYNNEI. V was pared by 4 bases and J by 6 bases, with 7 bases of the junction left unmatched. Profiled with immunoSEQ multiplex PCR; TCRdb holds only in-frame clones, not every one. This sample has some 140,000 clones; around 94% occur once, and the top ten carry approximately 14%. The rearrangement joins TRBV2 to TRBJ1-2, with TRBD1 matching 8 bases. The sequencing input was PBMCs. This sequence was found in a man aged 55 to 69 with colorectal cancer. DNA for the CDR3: TGTGCCAGCAGTGCGCAGGGGGCGCCTAATGGCTACACCTTC. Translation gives CASSAQGAPNGYTF.